This T cell receptor beta chain was obtained from a study of vaccination and CD4 T cells after COVID-19. Study-wide background: Stimulation of cells relied on overlapping spike peptides derived from SARS-CoV-2, HCoV-NL63, HCoV-OC43 and HCoV-229E.

This clonotype occurred a few times. Its antigen is currently unknown. Treatment meaning: roughly nine-day PBMC culture with coronavirus spike peptide pools or control peptides (ViraFEST assay). CD4+ T cells that came from the unexposed donor were collected before the COVID-19 pandemic (2011-2018). Following expansion of antigen-specific T cells with peptide pools, ViraFEST then sequenced TCRs. Fresh IL-2 medium was used to replace half of the medium on days 3 and 7. Oncomine TCR Beta short-read sequencing was applied to DNA from cultured CD4+ T cells. Genomic DNA was taken out of cultured CD4+ T cells by extraction. TCRdb itself ran the PCR reads through MiXCR, one entry per CDR3 protein. The sample holds 8,000 to 10,000 distinct CDR3 sequences, less than 35% seen once. The CDR3 has 16 amino acids. V lost 0 bases to trimming and J lost 5 bases, with 14 bases between them. Germline V gene lookup returns CDR1 DFQATT and CDR2 SNEGSKA (reference sequence).

Study results and limitations: Convalescent patients had a median around 90% of post-vaccine SARS-CoV-2-reactive clones that were detected only after vaccination, not before it.

This chain links TRBV20-1 with TRBJ1-6; no clear D gene. The sample taken for sequencing was CD4+ T cells from blood, cultured in vitro. This sequence was found in a human donor in good health. CDR3 amino acids: CSAREPLGRDNSPLHF. The CDR3 DNA is TGCAGTGCTAGAGAACCCCTCGGGAGGGATAATTCACCCCTCCACTTT.